This T cell receptor (beta chain) was sequenced during a study of T cells expressing NK-cell markers. This CDR3 spans 13 amino acids. From germline, CDR1 is GTSNPN and CDR2 SVGIG (reference sequence). TCRdb re-called the 5' RACE reads; one entry per CDR3 protein, DNA not given. The ten top clones account for approximately 6.8%, within a sample of roughly 430,000 distinct CDR3 sequences. This chain connects TRBV30 to TRBJ2-2; TCRdb proposes TRBD1, but this gene call is untestable without DNA. Sequenced sample: blood T cells: a sorted CD56 or NKG2C T cell subset, CD4+ or CD8+ T cells, or bulk PBMC T cells (not recorded which). The TCR was taken from a woman between 18 and 70 years old in good health. CDR3 region: CAWSTGGAGELFF.